This TCR beta chain was recovered during a study of blood T cell repertoires in COVID-19. Overall study context: Donors in the United States, Italy and Spain gave samples during acute or convalescent COVID-19. Sample material is recorded as cDNA or gDNA derived from T cells, B-cell-depleted T cells, or PBMCs.

Germline CDR1 reads MDHEN; CDR2 reads SYDVKM. This CDR3 spans 15 amino acids. Trimming left V 8 bases short and J 10 bases short, with 23 bases between. Per the study methods: Scientists estimated how many nucleated cells there were by amplifying reference gene primers. Clones were sequenced by immunoSEQ multiplex PCR, and TCRdb holds only the in-frame ones, with some missing. V and J calls plus clone size are reproduced from that table; the DNA served to infer D and trimming. This repertoire shows roughly 140,000 clones, around three quarters found once; its top ten account for around 4%. This TCR was recovered from a man aged 55 to 70 with acute or convalescent COVID-19. The chain uses TRBV28 and TRBJ1-4, with D perhaps matching TRBD1 (5 bases). The sample was peripheral blood. Here the CDR3 reads CASASVVAGGGKLFF. The CDR3 DNA follows: TGTGCCAGCGCCTCGGTTGTAGCCGGGGGTGGAAAACTGTTTTTT.